Here is one T cell receptor beta chain with its context. The donors comprised healthy bone marrow donors. The sample belongs to a study of cytomegalovirus exposure and HLA in healthy donors. PCR involved 60 Vbeta and 13 Jbeta primers. This table comes from immunoSEQ multiplex PCR, and its TCRdb copy is limited to in-frame clones, with some not included. This table holds about 120,000 clones, roughly 80% found once. Sequenced material: PBMCs. This sequence originates from a man in his 60s in good health and CMV-seropositive.

The CDR3 sequence is CASSGETGEYSPLHF. In nucleotides, the CDR3 is TGTGCCAGCAGTGGCGAGACAGGGGAGTATTCACCCCTCCACTTT. This chain links TRBV6-1 with TRBJ1-6, with 8 bases identical to TRBD1. V trimming: 4 bases; J trimming: 8 bases; junction bases outside the gene matches: 7. The CDR3 consists of 15 residues. Germline V lookup: CDR1 MNHNS, CDR2 SASEGT.